The source of this TCR beta chain is a study of shared clonotypes between healthy human individuals. About the research overall: Each donor's CD4 naive and CD4 memory cells filled three plates apiece, CD8 naive two, and CD8 memory one.

The data were produced by immunoSEQ multiplex PCR, yet TCRdb's version contains in-frame clones alone and is incomplete. Counted here are about 980,000 clones, approximately 80% occurring once; the ten biggest clones make up 1.5%. V was pared by 1 base and J by 0 bases, with 13 bases between. There are 16 residues in the CDR3. Germline loops: CDR1 SGHRS, CDR2 YFSETQ. Overall study findings and caveats: The study found about 5.1% of naive CD4 clonotypes shared across a few donors. Though the depth was large, rarefaction showed that sorted-subset sequencing was incomplete.

Note on this clone: Its antigen is as yet unknown.

This receptor was identified in a young man in good health. V gene TRBV5-1 combines with J gene TRBJ1-1; D is unresolved. Sequencing was performed on memory CD4+ T cells sorted from blood. Subset given: CD45RA-negative fraction. DNA of the CDR3: TGCGCCAGCAGCTTGTTAACTGCCGCGATGAACACTGAAGCTTTCTTT. It codes for CASSLLTAAMNTEAFF.